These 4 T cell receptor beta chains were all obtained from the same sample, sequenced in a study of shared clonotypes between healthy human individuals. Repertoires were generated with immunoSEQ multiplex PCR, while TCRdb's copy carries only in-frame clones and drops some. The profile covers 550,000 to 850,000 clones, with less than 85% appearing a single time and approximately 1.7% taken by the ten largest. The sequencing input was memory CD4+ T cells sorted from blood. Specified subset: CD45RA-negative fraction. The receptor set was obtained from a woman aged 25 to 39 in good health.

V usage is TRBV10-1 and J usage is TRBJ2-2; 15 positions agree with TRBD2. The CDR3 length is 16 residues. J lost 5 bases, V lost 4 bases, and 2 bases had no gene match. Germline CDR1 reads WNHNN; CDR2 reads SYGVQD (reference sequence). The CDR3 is CASSVGLAGGTGELFF. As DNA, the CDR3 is TGCGCCAGCAGTGTCGGACTAGCGGGAGGGACCGGGGAGCTGTTTTTT.

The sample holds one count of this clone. CDR3 nucleotide sequence: TGTGCCAGCAGCCACCGGGACCGAGGGAATTACGAGCAGTACTTC. Protein product: CASSHRDRGNYEQYF. The chain has TRBV14 and TRBJ2-7, with D possibly called TRBD1 or TRBD2 (5 bases each). The germline V gene encodes CDR1 SGHDN and CDR2 FVKESK. The CDR3 has 15 amino acids. V dropped 3 bases and J dropped 4 bases, with 16 bases sitting between them.

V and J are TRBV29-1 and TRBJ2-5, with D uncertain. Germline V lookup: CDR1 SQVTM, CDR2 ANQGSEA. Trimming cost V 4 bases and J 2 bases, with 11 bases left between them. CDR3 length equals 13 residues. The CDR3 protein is CSVVRPEQETQYF. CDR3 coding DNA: TGCAGCGTTGTACGGCCCGAGCAAGAGACCCAGTACTTC.

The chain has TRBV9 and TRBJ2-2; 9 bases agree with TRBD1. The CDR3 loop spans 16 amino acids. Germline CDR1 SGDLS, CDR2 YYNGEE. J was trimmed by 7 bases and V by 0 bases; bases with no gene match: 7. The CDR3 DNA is TGTGCCAGCAGCGTAGGAACAGGGGGCTGGGTCGGGGAGCTGTTTTTT. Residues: CASSVGTGGWVGELFF.